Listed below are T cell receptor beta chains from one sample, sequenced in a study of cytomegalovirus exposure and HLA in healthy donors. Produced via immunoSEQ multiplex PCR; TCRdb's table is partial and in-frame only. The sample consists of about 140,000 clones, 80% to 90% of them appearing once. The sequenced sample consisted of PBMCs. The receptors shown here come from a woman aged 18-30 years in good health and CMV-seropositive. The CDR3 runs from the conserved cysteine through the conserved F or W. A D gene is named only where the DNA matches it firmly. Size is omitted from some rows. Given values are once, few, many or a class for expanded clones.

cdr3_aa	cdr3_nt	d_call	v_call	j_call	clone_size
CASSFTDTQYF	TGTGCCAGCAGCTTCACAGATACGCAGTATTTT	-	TRBV2	TRBJ2-3	-
CASSLTSGRAYEQYF	TGTGCCAGCAGCTTAACTAGCGGGAGGGCCTACGAGCAGTACTTC	TRBD2	TRBV11-3	TRBJ2-7	-
CASSESGYYGYTF	TGTGCCAGCAGTGAAAGCGGATACTATGGCTACACCTTC	-	TRBV6-1	TRBJ1-2	-
CASSKIPGQGGYEQYF	TGTGCCAGCAGCAAGATCCCGGGACAGGGAGGGTACGAGCAGTACTTC	TRBD1	TRBV4-2	TRBJ2-7	-
CASSVGGGDTQYF	TGTGCCAGCAGCGTCGGGGGGGGAGATACGCAGTATTTT	TRBD2	TRBV9	TRBJ2-3	-
CASSKREGRNEQFF	TGCGCCAGCAGCAAGCGGGAGGGCCGCAATGAGCAGTTCTTC	TRBD2	TRBV5-1	TRBJ2-1	-
CASSLEGLAVNYEQYF	TGTGCCAGCAGCTTAGAGGGACTAGCGGTTAACTACGAGCAGTACTTC	TRBD2	TRBV5-6	TRBJ2-7	-
CASRRGGEGYTF	TGTGCCAGCAGGAGAGGAGGGGAGGGCTACACCTTC	-	TRBV6-1	TRBJ1-2	-
CASSTRGPDTQYF	TGTGCCAGCAGCACCCGGGGTCCAGATACGCAGTATTTT	-	TRBV7-9	TRBJ2-3	-
CASSLFSTRSNEQFF	TGTGCCAGCAGCTTATTTTCGACTAGAAGCAATGAGCAGTTCTTC	-	TRBV7-6	TRBJ2-1	-
CASSQQTNYGYTF	TGCGCCAGCAGCCAACAAACTAACTATGGCTACACCTTC	-	TRBV4-3	TRBJ1-2	-
CASPDRRWNGYTF	TGTGCCAGCCCAGACCGGAGGTGGAATGGCTACACCTTC	-	TRBV2	TRBJ1-2	-
CASSFTDTEAFF	TGCGCCAGCAGCTTTACGGACACTGAAGCTTTCTTT	-	TRBV5-1	TRBJ1-1	-
CASSGGRHYEQYF	TGTGCCAGCAGCGGAGGCCGACACTACGAGCAGTACTTC	-	TRBV7-9	TRBJ2-7	-
CASSLPGEGETQYF	TGTGCCAGCAGTTTACCAGGGGAGGGCGAGACCCAGTACTTC	-	TRBV28	TRBJ2-5	-
CASSTGQGNQPQHF	TGTGCCAGCAGTACGGGACAGGGCAATCAGCCCCAGCATTTT	TRBD1	TRBV2	TRBJ1-5	-
CASSQDPTAANEKLFF	TGTGCCAGCAGCCAAGATCCCACAGCTGCTAATGAAAAACTGTTTTTT	-	TRBV4-2	TRBJ1-4	-
CASSVDDSAKNIQYF	TGTGCCAGCAGCGTAGACGACAGTGCCAAAAACATTCAGTACTTC	-	TRBV9	TRBJ2-4	-
CASRPGTSEGEQYF	TGTGCCAGCAGGCCCGGGACTAGCGAAGGCGAGCAGTACTTC	TRBD2	TRBV6-1	TRBJ2-7	-
CASSRFGTGLPYTF	TGCGCCAGCAGTCGATTCGGGACAGGGCTCCCTTACACCTTC	TRBD1	TRBV10-1	TRBJ1-2	-
CASSNTGRSTDTQYF	TGTGCCAGCAGTAACACAGGGAGAAGCACAGATACGCAGTATTTT	-	TRBV6-5	TRBJ2-3	-
CASSLENWAPYNEQFF	TGTGCCAGCAGCTTGGAGAATTGGGCCCCCTATAATGAGCAGTTCTTC	-	TRBV5-6	TRBJ2-1	-
CASSLDALTGELFF	TGTGCTAGCAGCTTAGATGCCCTAACCGGGGAGCTGTTTTTT	-	TRBV7-7	TRBJ2-2	-
CASSSGYYNEQFF	TGTGCCAGCAGTTCGGGGTACTACAATGAGCAGTTCTTC	-	TRBV28	TRBJ2-1	-
CSVVREYNEQFF	TGCAGCGTTGTCCGGGAGTACAATGAGCAGTTCTTC	-	TRBV29-1	TRBJ2-1	-
CASRGSLAGGVDEQYF	TGTGCCAGTAGGGGATCTCTAGCGGGGGGTGTCGACGAGCAGTACTTC	TRBD2	TRBV19	TRBJ2-7	-
CASSFGEAGELFF	TGTGCCAGCAGCTTCGGGGAGGCCGGGGAGCTGTTTTTT	-	TRBV7-8	TRBJ2-2	-
CASTRTSGTDTQYF	TGCGCCAGCACCCGGACTAGCGGCACAGATACGCAGTATTTT	TRBD2	TRBV5-1	TRBJ2-3	-
CASSASGTKGELFF	TGCGCCAGCAGCGCTTCCGGGACTAAGGGGGAGCTGTTTTTT	TRBD2	TRBV5-1	TRBJ2-2	-
CASSTGQGNYGYTF	TGTGCCAGTAGTACGGGACAGGGCAACTATGGCTACACCTTC	TRBD1	TRBV19	TRBJ1-2	-
CASSGGLAGVSDTQYF	TGTGCCAGCAGCGGAGGACTAGCGGGAGTATCAGATACGCAGTATTTT	TRBD2	TRBV5-4	TRBJ2-3	-
CASSQGTGGYEQYF	TGTGCCAGCAGCCAGGGGACAGGTGGCTACGAGCAGTACTTC	TRBD1	TRBV14	TRBJ2-7	once
CASAGEPEAFF	TGTGCCAGCGCAGGGGAGCCTGAAGCTTTCTTT	-	TRBV2	TRBJ1-1	-
CASSSLPGSQETQYF	TGCGCCAGCAGCTCTTTACCGGGATCACAAGAGACCCAGTACTTC	-	TRBV5-1	TRBJ2-5	-
CASSQDGLADNEQFF	TGCGCCAGCAGCCAAGATGGCCTAGCGGATAATGAGCAGTTCTTC	TRBD2	TRBV4-1	TRBJ2-1	-
CASWRYNEQFF	TGTGCTAGCTGGCGGTATAATGAGCAGTTCTTC	-	TRBV27	TRBJ2-1	-
CASSQESGGAQPQHF	TGTGCCAGCAGCCAAGAAAGTGGAGGGGCTCAGCCCCAGCATTTT	-	TRBV4-2	TRBJ1-5	-
CASSEAGRRAYEQYF	TGTGCCAGCAGTGAAGCGGGCAGAAGAGCCTACGAGCAGTACTTC	-	TRBV2	TRBJ2-7	few
CASSSTGEGETQYF	TGTGCCAGCAGCTCGACAGGGGAGGGGGAGACCCAGTACTTC	-	TRBV5-5	TRBJ2-5	-
CASSLLARRTSGSSYEQYF	TGTGCCAGCAGCTTATTGGCGCGGAGGACTAGCGGGTCCTCCTACGAGCAGTACTTC	TRBD2	TRBV11-2	TRBJ2-7	-
CASSFVREQFF	TGTGCCAGCAGTTTTGTGCGGGAGCAGTTCTTC	-	TRBV28	TRBJ2-1	-
CAWSRLNTEAFF	TGTGCCTGGAGTCGTTTGAACACTGAAGCTTTCTTT	-	TRBV30	TRBJ1-1	few
CASSETGDSYNEQFF	TGTGCCAGCAGTGAGACGGGAGACTCCTACAATGAGCAGTTCTTC	-	TRBV2	TRBJ2-1	-
CSALSGNGGETQYF	TGCAGCGCCCTTAGCGGAAATGGCGGGGAGACCCAGTACTTC	-	TRBV29-1	TRBJ2-5	-
CTSSQGGEPRAHEQFF	TGCACCAGCAGCCAAGGAGGAGAGCCCAGGGCCCATGAGCAGTTCTTC	-	TRBV1	TRBJ2-1	-
CASSPAGSDSPLHF	TGTGCCAGCTCACCAGCGGGGTCGGATTCACCCCTCCACTTT	-	TRBV18	TRBJ1-6	-
CASSLRWERSAKNIQYF	TGTGCCAGCAGCTTAAGGTGGGAGCGGTCAGCCAAAAACATTCAGTACTTC	-	TRBV11-2	TRBJ2-4	-
CATSRAPGLAETQYF	TGTGCCACCAGCAGAGCCCCGGGACTAGCAGAGACCCAGTACTTC	TRBD2	TRBV15	TRBJ2-5	-
CASSVRLGGELFF	TGTGCCAGCAGCGTGCGTCTCGGGGGGGAGCTGTTTTTT	-	TRBV9	TRBJ2-2	-
CASSRQGGGDQPQHF	TGTGCCAGCAGCCGGCAGGGAGGTGGTGATCAGCCCCAGCATTTT	-	TRBV5-4	TRBJ1-5	-
CASTLTGGQQPQHF	TGTGCCAGCACCCTGACAGGGGGCCAACAGCCCCAGCATTTT	TRBD1	TRBV28	TRBJ1-5	-
CASSSGSALRYGYTF	TGTGCCAGCAGTTCAGGGTCAGCCCTTAGGTATGGCTACACCTTC	-	TRBV9	TRBJ1-2	-